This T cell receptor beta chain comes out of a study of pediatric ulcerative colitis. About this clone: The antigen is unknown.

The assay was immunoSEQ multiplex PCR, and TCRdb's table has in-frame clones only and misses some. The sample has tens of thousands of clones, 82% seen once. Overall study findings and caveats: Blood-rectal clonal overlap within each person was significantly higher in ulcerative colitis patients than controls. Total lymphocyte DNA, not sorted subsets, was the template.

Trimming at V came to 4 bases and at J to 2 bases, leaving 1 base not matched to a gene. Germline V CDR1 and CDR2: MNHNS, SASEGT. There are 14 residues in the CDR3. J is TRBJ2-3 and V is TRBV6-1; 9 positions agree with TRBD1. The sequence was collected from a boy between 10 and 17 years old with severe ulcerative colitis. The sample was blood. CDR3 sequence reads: CASSGDRDTDTQYF. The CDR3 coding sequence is TGTGCCAGCAGTGGGGACAGGGACACAGATACGCAGTATTTT.